The source of this T cell receptor (beta chain) is a study of blood T cell repertoires in COVID-19. Study as a whole: COVID-19 samples collected from the United States, Italy and Spain covered acute and convalescent phases. PBMCs, B-cell-depleted T cells, or T cells were the source of the cDNA or gDNA that made up the material.

In the original workflow: Reference gene primer amplification yielded estimated nucleated cell counts. Profiling relied on immunoSEQ multiplex PCR, and the TCRdb table lists in-frame clones only, not all of them. V and J calls plus clone size are reproduced from that table; the DNA served to infer D and trimming. Of about 210,000 clones listed, approximately 86% are singletons. Per the germline V gene, CDR1 is MDHEN and CDR2 is SYDVKM. The CDR3 contains 15 residues. The ends were cut back, 3 bases at V and 4 bases at J, with 13 bases in the middle. The V gene is TRBV28, the J gene TRBJ1-3; possible D gene TRBD1, 6 bases. This sequence originates from a man aged 18 to 29 with active or convalescent COVID-19. Sequencing used peripheral blood. The CDR3 region is CASSFRQALGNTIYF. The CDR3 nucleotides read TGTGCCAGCAGTTTTCGACAGGCCCTAGGAAACACCATATATTTT.